In its sample, the clone carrying this TCR beta chain was seen once. Its antigen is not known. This sample is drawn from a study of shared clonotypes between healthy human individuals. Study-wide findings and caveats: Deeper or shallower sequencing was expected to change how clonotypes are shared among donors. Four donors held roughly 5% of naive CD4 clonotypes in common. Depth was large, yet rarefaction showed that sorted-subset sequencing was incomplete.

Selected positively for CCR7 and CD45RO-negative, naive CD8 cells excluded terminally differentiated effector memory CD45RA+ cells. This CDR3 has 15 amino acids. The germline V gene has CDR1 MNHNS and CDR2 SASEGT. Trimming took 5 bases from V and 0 from J; bases not matched to a gene: 4. Clones were read by immunoSEQ multiplex PCR, and TCRdb kept only the in-frame ones, dropping some. The data show just over 2,000,000 clones, over 85% seen once. The chain links TRBV6-1 to TRBJ2-7; TRBD1 agrees at 10 bases. The source material was naive CD8+ T cells sorted from blood. This TCR was recovered from a man between 18 and 35 years old in good health. The DNA of the CDR3 is TGTGCCAGCAGTTTGGGACAGGGGATCTCCTACGAGCAGTACTTC. Translation gives CASSLGQGISYEQYF.